The clone carrying this TCR beta chain has more than one count but fewer than ten. This entry comes from a study of regulatory T cells in long-lasting Graves disease. Arm-PCR of CDR3 regions with iRepertoire HTBI primers generated TCR beta libraries. TCRdb redid the calling of the multiplex PCR reads with MiXCR, one entry per CDR3 protein. The repertoire holds 350,000 to 500,000 distinct CDR3 sequences, with 14% as singletons. V shed 5 bases and J shed 4 bases, with 14 bases lying between them. Germline V gene data show CDR1 as LNHDA and CDR2 as SQIVND (reference sequence). The CDR3 length is 14 residues. As to time point: newly diagnosed GD, antithyroid drugs for less than 3 months. The TCR library was made from RNA that had been extracted from PBMCs in TRIzol. These sequences were also reported in another study, on T cells in Graves' hyperthyroidism and ophthalmopathy.

The chain joins TRBV19 to TRBJ1-1; D may be TRBD1 (5 bases). Sample: peripheral blood mononuclear cells (PBMCs), taken at new diagnosis, from a patient treated with antithyroid drugs. This receptor was identified in a woman between 50 and 59 years old with Graves disease. CDR3: CASSRDLVGTEAFF. CDR3 DNA: TGTGCCAGTAGTCGGGACCTGGTGGGCACTGAAGCTTTCTTT.